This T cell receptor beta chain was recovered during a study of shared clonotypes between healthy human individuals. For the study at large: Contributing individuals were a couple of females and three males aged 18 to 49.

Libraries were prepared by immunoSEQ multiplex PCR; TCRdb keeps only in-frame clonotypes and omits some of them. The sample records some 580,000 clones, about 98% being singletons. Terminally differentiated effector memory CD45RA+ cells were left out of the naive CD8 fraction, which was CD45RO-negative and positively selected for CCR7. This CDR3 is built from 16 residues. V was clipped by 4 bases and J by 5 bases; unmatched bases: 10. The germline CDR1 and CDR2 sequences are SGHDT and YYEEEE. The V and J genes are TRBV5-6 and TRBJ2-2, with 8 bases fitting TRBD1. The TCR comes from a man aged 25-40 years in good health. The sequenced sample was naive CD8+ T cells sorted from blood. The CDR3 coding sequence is TGTGCCAGCAGCCCACGGGGGACAGGAGTTACCGGGGAGCTGTTTTTT. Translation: CASSPRGTGVTGELFF.